The present TCR beta chain was sequenced within a study of blood T cell repertoires in COVID-19. Assay: immunoSEQ multiplex PCR; the TCRdb copy retains only in-frame clones and omits some. The table lists 150,000 or so clones, about 85% of them singletons, with approximately 1.2% in the top ten. Trimming took 4 bases from V and 0 from J, leaving 5 bases between them. CDR1 is SGHNT, CDR2 YYREEE, per germline (reference sequence). The CDR3 sequence is 13 residues long. The sequenced sample consisted of peripheral blood. The receptor was derived from a man between 60 and 75 years old who had recovered from COVID-19. The chain carries TRBV5-4 and TRBJ1-3, with D unclear. The chain's CDR3 is CASSPFSGNTIYF. CDR3 DNA: TGTGCCAGCAGCCCCTTCTCTGGAAACACCATATATTTT.